The rows below give T cell receptor beta chains drawn from one sample of a study of blood T cell repertoires in COVID-19. Generated by immunoSEQ multiplex PCR, the TCRdb table keeps only in-frame clones and is missing some. The sample gives fewer than 200,000 clones, 80% to 85% of which show up once; about 10% is in the top ten. Sequenced input: peripheral blood. The origin of the receptors is an elderly woman with active or convalescent COVID-19. The CDR3 runs from the conserved cysteine through the conserved F or W. The D gene is left open where the match is weak. Size values are once, few and many counts, or a class for expanded clones, and some rows have none.

length,V,size,D,J,CDR3,DNA
15,TRBV5-8,-,TRBD1,TRBJ2-1,CASSFRGQGGLEQFF,TGTGCCAGCAGCTTTAGGGGACAGGGTGGTTTGGAGCAGTTCTTC
13,TRBV12-3/TRBV12-4,-,-,TRBJ1-1,CASSLDLTSEAFF,TGTGCCAGCAGTTTAGATTTGACATCTGAAGCTTTCTTT
12,TRBV2,-,-,TRBJ1-2,CASGGVNYGYTF,TGTGCCAGTGGCGGGGTGAACTATGGCTACACCTTC
17,TRBV27,-,TRBD1,TRBJ1-2,CASSLSGLLDRVDGYTF,TGTGCCAGCAGTTTATCCGGTCTTTTGGACAGGGTTGATGGCTACACCTTC
16,TRBV5-4,-,-,TRBJ1-2,CASSRGTSSLNYGYTF,TGTGCCAGCAGCCGAGGGACTTCATCCCTCAACTATGGCTACACCTTC
17,TRBV1,-,-,TRBJ2-5,CTSSQDRLAGQQETQYF,TGCACCAGCAGCCAAGATAGGCTAGCGGGGCAGCAAGAGACCCAGTACTTC
16,TRBV6-2/TRBV6-3,-,TRBD1,TRBJ1-1,CASSYTDRGVHTEAFF,TGTGCCAGCAGTTACACGGACAGGGGAGTTCACACTGAAGCTTTCTTT
13,TRBV12-3/TRBV12-4,once,TRBD1,TRBJ1-2,CASNGQDNYGYTF,TGTGCCAGCAACGGACAGGACAACTATGGCTACACCTTC
14,TRBV6-2/TRBV6-3,-,TRBD1,TRBJ1-6,CASSPGTVNSPLHF,TGTGCCAGCAGCCCCGGGACAGTGAATTCACCCCTCCACTTT
16,TRBV18,-,-,TRBJ2-6,CASSPQRGSGANVLTF,TGTGCCAGCTCACCACAACGGGGCTCTGGGGCCAACGTCCTGACTTTC
14,TRBV7-2,few,-,TRBJ1-1,CASSLAGMNTEAFF,TGTGCCAGCAGCTTGGCAGGGATGAACACTGAAGCTTTCTTT
14,TRBV4-3,few,TRBD1,TRBJ1-4,CASSRGQVNEKLFF,TGCGCCAGCAGCCGAGGACAGGTTAATGAAAAACTGTTTTTT
14,TRBV6-5,-,-,TRBJ1-1,CASSRGSTNTEAFF,TGTGCCAGCAGTCGAGGGTCCACAAACACTGAAGCTTTCTTT
15,TRBV4-3,-,-,TRBJ1-6,CASSLTALFNSPLHF,TGCGCCAGCAGCCTCACAGCTTTATTTAATTCACCCCTCCACTTT
13,TRBV6-6,-,-,TRBJ2-3,CASSSDSTDTQYF,TGTGCCAGCAGTTCAGACTCCACAGATACGCAGTATTTT
12,TRBV6-2/TRBV6-3,-,-,TRBJ2-1,CASSYPDNEQFF,TGTGCCAGCAGTTACCCAGACAATGAGCAGTTCTTC
15,TRBV7-2,few,-,TRBJ1-6,CASSGGGAYNSPLHF,TGTGCCAGCAGCGGTGGTGGAGCCTATAATTCACCCCTCCACTTT